This T cell receptor beta chain was identified during a study of T-cell reconstitution after alpha-beta-depleted transplantation in children. The trim removed 6 bases at V and 1 base at J, leaving 6 bases unmatched. In germline, CDR1 is SNHLY, CDR2 FYNNEI. This CDR3 has 15 residues. Unique molecular identifiers tagged the TCRbeta library. TCRdb recomputed calls from the PCR reads with MiXCR, one row per CDR3 protein. The sample yields approximately 500,000 distinct CDR3 sequences, more than 20% seen once. Study results and caveats: Among T cells one year after transplant, newly produced cells accounted for most counts and diversity. Some patients' high day-60 TCRbeta diversity was traced to surviving recipient T cells and thymic progenitors. There were reportedly several hundred expanded graft clones from which alpha-beta T cells came about two months after transplant.

Details on this clonotype: Its antigen remains unknown.

This receptor was identified in a boy in the first two years of life with Wiskott-Aldrich syndrome, due to receive a stem cell transplant. Sample: PBMCs, taken before TCRalphabeta/CD19-depleted stem cell transplant. This chain uses TRBV2 with TRBJ2-7, with 10 bases matching TRBD2. The CDR3 DNA reads as TGTGCCAGCAGGGGTAATAGCGGGAGGTCCTACGAGCAGTACTTC. The encoded protein is CASRGNSGRSYEQYF.